This T cell receptor beta chain appears in the sequencing data of a study of metastatic and nonmetastatic thyroid tumors. As for the study in general: The authors compared repertoires across blood and tumor or nodule tissue from malignant and benign thyroid patients. Overall study results and limits: Compared with benign nodules, malignant thyroid tumors were reported to have significantly higher TCR beta diversity in both blood and tumor.

Per the original data handling: The study built a papillary thyroid cancer distant-metastasis classifier from CDR3 differences across clinicopathological groups. TCRdb re-called the PCR reads via MiXCR. TCRdb, rather than the study authors, made the V and J calls. Among approximately 40,000 clones listed, approximately 51% were seen once. Germline CDR1 is MNHEY and CDR2 is SVGEGT. V lost 2 bases and J lost 8; bases outside the gene matches: 11. The CDR3 has 15 residues. About this clone itself: Its antigen remains unknown.

Patients were all untreated before their thyroid surgery. The rearrangement joins TRBV6-2 or TRBV6-3 to TRBJ2-7; TRBD1 aligns across 8 bases. The sample comprised tumor tissue. The sequence was obtained from a male donor with papillary thyroid cancer or a benign thyroid nodule (not recorded which). Some clones in this sample may be carry-over from other donors' samples. CDR3 loop: CASSYGTGPPTKQYF. CDR3 bases: TGTGCCAGCAGTTACGGGACAGGTCCCCCTACGAAGCAGTACTTC.